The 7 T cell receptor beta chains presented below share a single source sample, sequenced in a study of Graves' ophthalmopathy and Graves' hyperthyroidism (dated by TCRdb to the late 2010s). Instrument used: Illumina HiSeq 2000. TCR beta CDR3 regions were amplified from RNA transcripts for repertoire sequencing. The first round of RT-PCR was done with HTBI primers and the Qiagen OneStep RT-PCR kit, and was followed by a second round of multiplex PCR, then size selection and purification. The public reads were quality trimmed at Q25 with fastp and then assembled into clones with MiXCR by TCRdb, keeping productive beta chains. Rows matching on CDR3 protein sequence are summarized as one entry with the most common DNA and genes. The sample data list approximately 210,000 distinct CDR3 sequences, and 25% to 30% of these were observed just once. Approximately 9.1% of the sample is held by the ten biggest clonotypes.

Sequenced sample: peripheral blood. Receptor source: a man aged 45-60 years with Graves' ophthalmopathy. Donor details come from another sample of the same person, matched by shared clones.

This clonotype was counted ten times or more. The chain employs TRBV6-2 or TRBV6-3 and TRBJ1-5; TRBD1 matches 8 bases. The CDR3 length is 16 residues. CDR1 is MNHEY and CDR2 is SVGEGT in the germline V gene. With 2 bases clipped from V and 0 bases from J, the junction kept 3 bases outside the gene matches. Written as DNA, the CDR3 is TGTGCCAGCAGTTACCCCGGACAGGGTAGCAATCAGCCCCAGCATTTT. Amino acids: CASSYPGQGSNQPQHF.

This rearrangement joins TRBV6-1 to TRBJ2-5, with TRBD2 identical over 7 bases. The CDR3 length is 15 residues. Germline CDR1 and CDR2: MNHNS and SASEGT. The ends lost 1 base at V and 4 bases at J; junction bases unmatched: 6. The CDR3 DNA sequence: TGTGCCAGCAGTGAAGTGTGGGGGGAGGGAGAGACCCAGTACTTC. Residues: CASSEVWGEGETQYF.

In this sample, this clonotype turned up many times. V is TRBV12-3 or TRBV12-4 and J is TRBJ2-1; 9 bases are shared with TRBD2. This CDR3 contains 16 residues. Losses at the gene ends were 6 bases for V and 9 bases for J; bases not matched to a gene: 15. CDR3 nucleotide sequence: TGTGCCAGCAGCCCTAGGGGGATAGCGGGAGAAGGTGAGCAGTTCTTC. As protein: CASSPRGIAGEGEQFF.

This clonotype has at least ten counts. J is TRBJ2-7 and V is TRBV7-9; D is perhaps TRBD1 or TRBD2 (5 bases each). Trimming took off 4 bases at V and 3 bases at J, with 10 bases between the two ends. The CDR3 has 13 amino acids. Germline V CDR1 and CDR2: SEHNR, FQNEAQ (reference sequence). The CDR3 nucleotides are TGTGCCAGCAGCTCGGGACGGATCTACGAGCAGTACTTC. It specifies CASSSGRIYEQYF.

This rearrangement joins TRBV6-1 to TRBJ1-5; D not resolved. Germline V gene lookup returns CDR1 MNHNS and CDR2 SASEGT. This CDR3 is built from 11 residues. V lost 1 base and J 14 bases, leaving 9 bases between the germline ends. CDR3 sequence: CASSEGVGKHF. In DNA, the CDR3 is TGTGCCAGCAGTGAAGGGGTGGGAAAGCATTTT.

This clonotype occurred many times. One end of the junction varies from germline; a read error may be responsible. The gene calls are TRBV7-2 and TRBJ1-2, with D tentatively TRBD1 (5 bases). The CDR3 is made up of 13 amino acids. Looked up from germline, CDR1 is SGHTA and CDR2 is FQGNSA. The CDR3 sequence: CASTLGGVGGYTF. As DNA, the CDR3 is TGTGCCAGCACCTTAGGAGGGGTCGGTGGCTACACCTTC.

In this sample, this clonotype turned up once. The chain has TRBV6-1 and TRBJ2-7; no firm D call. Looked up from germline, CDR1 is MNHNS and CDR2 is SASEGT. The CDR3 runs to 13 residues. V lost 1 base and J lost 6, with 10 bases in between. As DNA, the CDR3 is TGTGCCAGCAGTGAAGACTTGCGGCGCGAGCAGTACTTC. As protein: CASSEDLRREQYF.